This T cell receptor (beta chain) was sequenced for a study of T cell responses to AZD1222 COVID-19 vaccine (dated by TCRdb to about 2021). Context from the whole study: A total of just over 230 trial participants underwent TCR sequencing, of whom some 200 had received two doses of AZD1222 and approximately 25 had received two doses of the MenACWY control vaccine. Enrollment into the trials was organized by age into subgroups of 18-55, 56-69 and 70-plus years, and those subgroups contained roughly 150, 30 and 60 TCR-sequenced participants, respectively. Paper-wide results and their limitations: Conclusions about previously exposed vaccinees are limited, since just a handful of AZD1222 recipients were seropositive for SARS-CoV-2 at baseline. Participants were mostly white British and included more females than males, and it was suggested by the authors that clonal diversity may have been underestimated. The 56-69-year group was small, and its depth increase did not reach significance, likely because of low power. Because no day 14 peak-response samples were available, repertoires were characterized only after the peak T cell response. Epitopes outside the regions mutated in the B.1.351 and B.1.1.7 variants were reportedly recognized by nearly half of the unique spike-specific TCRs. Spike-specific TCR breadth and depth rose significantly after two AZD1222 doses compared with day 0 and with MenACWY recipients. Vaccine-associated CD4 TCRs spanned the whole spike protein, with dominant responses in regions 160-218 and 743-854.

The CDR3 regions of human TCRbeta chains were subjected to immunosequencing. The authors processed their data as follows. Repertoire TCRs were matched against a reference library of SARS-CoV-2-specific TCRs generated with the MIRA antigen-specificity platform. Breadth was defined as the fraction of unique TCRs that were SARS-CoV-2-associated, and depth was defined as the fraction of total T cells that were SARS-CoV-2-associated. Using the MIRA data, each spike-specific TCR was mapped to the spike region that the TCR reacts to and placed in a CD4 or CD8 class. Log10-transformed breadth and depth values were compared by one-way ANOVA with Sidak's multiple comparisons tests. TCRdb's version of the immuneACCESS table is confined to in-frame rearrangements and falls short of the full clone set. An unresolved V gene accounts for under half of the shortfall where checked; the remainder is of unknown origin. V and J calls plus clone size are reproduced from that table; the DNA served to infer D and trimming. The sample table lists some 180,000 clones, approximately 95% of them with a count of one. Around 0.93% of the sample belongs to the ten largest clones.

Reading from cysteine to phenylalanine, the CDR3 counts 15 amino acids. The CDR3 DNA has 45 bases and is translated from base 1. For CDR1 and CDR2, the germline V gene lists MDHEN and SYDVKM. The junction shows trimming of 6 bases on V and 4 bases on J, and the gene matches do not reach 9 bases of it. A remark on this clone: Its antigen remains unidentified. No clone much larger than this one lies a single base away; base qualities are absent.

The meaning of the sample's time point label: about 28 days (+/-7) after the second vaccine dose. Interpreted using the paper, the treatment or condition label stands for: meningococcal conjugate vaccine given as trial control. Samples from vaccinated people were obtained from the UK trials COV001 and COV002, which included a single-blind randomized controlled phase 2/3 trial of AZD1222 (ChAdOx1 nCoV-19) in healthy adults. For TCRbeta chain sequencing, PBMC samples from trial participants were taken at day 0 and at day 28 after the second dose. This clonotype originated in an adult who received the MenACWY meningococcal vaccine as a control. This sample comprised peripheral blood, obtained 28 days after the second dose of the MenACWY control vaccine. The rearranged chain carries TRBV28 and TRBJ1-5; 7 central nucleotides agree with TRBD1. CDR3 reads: CASSLTGRPNQPQHF. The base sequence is TGTGCCAGCAGCTTGACAGGGAGGCCTAATCAGCCCCAGCATTTT. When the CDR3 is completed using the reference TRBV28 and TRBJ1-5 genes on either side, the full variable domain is DVKVTQSSRYLVKRTGEKVFLECVQDMDHENMFWYRQDPGLGLRLIYFSYDVKMKEKGDIPEGYSVSREKKERFSLILESASTNQTSMYLCASSLTGRPNQPQHFGDGTRLSIL.